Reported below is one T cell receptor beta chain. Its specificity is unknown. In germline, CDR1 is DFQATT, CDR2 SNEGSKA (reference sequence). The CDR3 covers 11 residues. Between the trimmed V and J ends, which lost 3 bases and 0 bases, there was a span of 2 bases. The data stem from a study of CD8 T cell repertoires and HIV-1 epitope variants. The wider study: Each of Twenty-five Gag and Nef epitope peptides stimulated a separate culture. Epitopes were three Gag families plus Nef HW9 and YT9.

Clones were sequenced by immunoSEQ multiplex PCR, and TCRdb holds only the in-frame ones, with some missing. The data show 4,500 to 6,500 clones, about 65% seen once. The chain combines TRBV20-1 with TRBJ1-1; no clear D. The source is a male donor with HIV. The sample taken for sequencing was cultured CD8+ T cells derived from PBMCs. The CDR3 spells CSASLNTEAFF. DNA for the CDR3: TGCAGTGCTAGTCTGAACACTGAAGCTTTCTTT.